These T cell receptor beta chains were read from a single sample in a study of cytotoxic CD8 clonotypes in ibrutinib-treated CLL. Here immunoSEQ multiplex PCR was the method, and the copy in TCRdb shows in-frame clones only, minus some. Altogether some 50,000 clones are present, roughly three fifths being singletons, with the ten largest covering about a fifth. Sequencing used PBMCs, obtained after 24 months of ibrutinib treatment. The origin of the receptors is a human donor with chronic lymphocytic leukemia. Each CDR3 is given without its conserved first and last residue.

cdr3_aa v_call
ASSFPGGASPREQF TRBV27
ASSERGNTQY TRBV25-1
SVVEVTGGNYGYT TRBV29-1
ASGSGGVYEQF TRBV12-5
ASSSGLHNTGELF TRBV28
ASSLLRGITDTQY TRBV11-2
ASSLAGLGAREQY TRBV7-2
ASSDRGAPENIQY TRBV18
ASSDMGHHNVLETQY TRBV7-9
ASSATGGSNEKLF TRBV10-2
ASSQQGAHYNEQF TRBV18
ASSTSPISFGIGGVEQF TRBV28
ATSRPGGAGGYNEQF TRBV15
ALKGGTGGKKAF TRBV30
ASSETGTGNTIY TRBV5-4
ASSLWGLAGGPGELF TRBV28
AGSGAHLDTQY TRBV7-2
ASSVGGETQY TRBV18
ASSRAGPRGDTQY TRBV6-5
ASSHLGRAEQYNEQF TRBV5-6
ASSPAGAAQAF TRBV19
ASSENRGNEPQH TRBV2
AWRRDYEQY TRBV30